Here is one T cell receptor (beta chain) with its context. The data were taken from a study of monozygotic twins with inflammatory bowel disease. From its re-call of the 5' RACE reads, TCRdb lists each CDR3 protein once, without DNA. With roughly 160,000 distinct CDR3 sequences in the sample, the ten largest clones hold 7.4%. CDR1 is KGHDR, CDR2 SFDVKD, per germline. The CDR3 has 11 residues. The chain joins TRBV24-1 to TRBJ1-4. The TCR was taken from a human donor with ulcerative colitis or Crohn's disease, or a healthy co-twin of an affected twin (not recorded which). Sequencing used blood. The CDR3 sequence: CATAEGEKLFF.